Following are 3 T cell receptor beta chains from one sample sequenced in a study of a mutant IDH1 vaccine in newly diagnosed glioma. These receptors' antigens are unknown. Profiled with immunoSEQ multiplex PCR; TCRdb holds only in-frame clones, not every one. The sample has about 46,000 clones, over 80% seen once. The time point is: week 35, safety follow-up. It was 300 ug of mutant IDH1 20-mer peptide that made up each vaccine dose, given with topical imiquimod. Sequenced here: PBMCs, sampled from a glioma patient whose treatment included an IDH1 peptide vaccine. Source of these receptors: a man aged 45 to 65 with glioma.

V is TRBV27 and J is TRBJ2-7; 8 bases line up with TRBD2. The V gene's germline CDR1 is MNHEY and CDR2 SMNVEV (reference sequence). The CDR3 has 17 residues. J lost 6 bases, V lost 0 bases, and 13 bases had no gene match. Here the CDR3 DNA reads TGTGCCAGCAGTTTATCGGGGGGGGGACTAGTCCTGGGCGAGCAGTACTTC. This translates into CASSLSGGGLVLGEQYF.

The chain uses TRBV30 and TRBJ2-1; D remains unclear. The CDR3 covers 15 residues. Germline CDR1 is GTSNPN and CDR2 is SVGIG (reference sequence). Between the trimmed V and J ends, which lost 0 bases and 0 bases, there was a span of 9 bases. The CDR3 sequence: CAWSVFYDSYNEQFF. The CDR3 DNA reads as TGTGCCTGGAGTGTATTCTACGACTCCTACAATGAGCAGTTCTTC.

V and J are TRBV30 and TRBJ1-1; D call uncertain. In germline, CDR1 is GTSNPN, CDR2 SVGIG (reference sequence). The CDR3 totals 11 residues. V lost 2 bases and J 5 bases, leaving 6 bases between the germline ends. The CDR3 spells CAWSTRTEAFF. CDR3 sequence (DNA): TGTGCCTGGAGTACCCGTACTGAAGCTTTCTTT.